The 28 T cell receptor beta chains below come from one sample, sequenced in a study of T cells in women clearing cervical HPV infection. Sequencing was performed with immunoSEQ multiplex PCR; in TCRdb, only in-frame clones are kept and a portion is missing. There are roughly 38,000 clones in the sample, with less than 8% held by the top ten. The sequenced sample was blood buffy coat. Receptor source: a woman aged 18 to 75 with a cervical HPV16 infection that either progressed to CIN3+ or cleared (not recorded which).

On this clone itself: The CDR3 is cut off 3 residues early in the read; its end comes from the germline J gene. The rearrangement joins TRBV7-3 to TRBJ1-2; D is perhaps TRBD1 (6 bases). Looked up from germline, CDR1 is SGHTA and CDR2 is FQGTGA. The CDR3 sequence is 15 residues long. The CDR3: CASSLTGTGYYDYTF. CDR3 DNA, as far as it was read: TGTGCCAGCAGCTTAACGGGAACAGGGTACTACGAC.

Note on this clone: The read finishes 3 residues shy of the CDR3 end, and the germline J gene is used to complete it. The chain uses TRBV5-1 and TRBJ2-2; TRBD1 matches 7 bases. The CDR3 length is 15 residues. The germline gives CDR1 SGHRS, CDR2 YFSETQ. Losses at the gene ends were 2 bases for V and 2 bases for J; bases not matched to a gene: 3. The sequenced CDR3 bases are TGCGCCAGCAGCTTCAACAGGGGTAACACCGGGGAG. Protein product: CASSFNRGNTGE. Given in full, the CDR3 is CASSFNRGNTGELFF.

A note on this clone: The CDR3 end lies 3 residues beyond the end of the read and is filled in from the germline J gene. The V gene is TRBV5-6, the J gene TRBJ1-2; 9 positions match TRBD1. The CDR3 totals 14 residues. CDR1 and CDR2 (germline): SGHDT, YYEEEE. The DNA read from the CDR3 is TGTGCCAGCAGCCCCTGGGACAGGGAATACGAC. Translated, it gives CASSPWDREYD. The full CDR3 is CASSPWDREYDYTF.

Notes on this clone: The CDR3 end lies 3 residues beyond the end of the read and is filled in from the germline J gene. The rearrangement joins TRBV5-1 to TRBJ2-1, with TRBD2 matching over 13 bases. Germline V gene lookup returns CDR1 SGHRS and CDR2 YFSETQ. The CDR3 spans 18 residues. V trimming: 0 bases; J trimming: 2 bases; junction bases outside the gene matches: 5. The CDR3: CASSLAAGLAGPYNEQFF. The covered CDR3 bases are TGCGCCAGCAGCTTGGCTGCGGGACTAGCGGGACCCTACAATGAG.

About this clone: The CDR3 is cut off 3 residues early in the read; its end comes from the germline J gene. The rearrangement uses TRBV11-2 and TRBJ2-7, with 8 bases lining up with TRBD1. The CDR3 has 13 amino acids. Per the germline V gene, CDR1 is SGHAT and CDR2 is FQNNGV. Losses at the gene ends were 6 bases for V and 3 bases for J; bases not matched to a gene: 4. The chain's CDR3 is CASRRTGSYEQYF. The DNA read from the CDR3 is TGTGCCAGCAGACGGACAGGGAGCTACGAG.

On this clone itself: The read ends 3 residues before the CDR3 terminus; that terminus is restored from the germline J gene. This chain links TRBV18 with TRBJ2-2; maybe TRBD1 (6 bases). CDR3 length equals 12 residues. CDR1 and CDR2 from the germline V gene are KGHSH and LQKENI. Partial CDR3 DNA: TGTGCCAGCTCACGTCCGCAGGGGTCG. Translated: CASSRPQGS. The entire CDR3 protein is CASSRPQGSLFF.

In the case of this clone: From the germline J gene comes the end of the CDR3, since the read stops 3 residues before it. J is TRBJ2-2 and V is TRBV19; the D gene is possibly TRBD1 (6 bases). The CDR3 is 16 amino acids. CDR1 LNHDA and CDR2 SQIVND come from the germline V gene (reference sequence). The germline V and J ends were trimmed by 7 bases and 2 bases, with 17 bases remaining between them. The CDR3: CASTPAGVLNTGELFF. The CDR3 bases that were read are TGTGCCAGTACCCCGGCAGGGGTGTTAAACACCGGGGAG.

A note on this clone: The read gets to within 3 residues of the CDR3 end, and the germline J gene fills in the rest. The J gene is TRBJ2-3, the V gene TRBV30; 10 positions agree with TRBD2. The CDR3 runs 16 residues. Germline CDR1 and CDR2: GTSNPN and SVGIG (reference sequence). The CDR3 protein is CAWSVPFWTSGLPQYF. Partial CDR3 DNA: TGTGCCTGGAGTGTACCCTTTTGGACTAGCGGTCTACCG. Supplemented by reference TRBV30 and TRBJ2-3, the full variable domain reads SQTIHQWPATLVQPVGSPLSLECTVEGTSNPNLYWYRQAAGRGLQLLFYSVGIGQISSEVPQNLSASRPQDRQFILSSKKLLLSDSGFYLCAWSVPFWTSGLPQYFGPGTRLTVL.

The sequenced part of the CDR3 DNA is TGCGCCAGCAGCTTGGGGGCAGATTTTAACACCGGGGAG. Its translation: CASSLGADFNTGE. The CDR3 reads in full as CASSLGADFNTGELFF. The rearrangement uses TRBV5-1 and TRBJ2-2; D not certain. The read halts 3 residues ahead of the CDR3 end, with the missing end drawn from the germline J gene. Germline CDR1 SGHRS, CDR2 YFSETQ. The CDR3 runs to 16 residues. V was cut by 0 bases and J by 2 bases, with 11 bases left in between.

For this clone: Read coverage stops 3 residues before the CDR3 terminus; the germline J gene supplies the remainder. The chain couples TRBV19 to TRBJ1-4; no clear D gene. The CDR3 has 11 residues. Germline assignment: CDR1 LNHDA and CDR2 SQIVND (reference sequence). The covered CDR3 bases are TGTGCCAGTAGTATACTGGGCAAA. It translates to CASSILGK. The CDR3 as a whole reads CASSILGKLFF. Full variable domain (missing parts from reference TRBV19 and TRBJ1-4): DGGITQSPKYLFRKEGQNVTLSCEQNLNHDAMYWYRQDPGQGLRLIYYSQIVNDFQKGDIAEGYSVSREKKESFPLTVTSAQKNPTAFYLCASSILGKLFFGSGTQLSVL.

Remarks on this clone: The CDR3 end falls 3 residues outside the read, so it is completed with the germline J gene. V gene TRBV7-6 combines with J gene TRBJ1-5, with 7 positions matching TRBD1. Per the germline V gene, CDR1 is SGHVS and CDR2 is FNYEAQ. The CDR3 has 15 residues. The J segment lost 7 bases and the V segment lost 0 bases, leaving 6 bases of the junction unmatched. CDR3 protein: CASSLAEGAGQPQHF. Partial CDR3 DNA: TGTGCCAGCAGCTTAGCGGAGGGGGCTGGGCAGCCC.

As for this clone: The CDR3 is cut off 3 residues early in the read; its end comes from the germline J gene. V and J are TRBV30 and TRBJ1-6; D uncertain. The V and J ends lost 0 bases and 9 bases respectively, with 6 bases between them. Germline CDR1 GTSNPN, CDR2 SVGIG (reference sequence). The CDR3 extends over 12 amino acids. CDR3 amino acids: CAWSVLPSPLHF. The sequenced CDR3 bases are TGTGCCTGGAGTGTACTGCCTTCACCC.

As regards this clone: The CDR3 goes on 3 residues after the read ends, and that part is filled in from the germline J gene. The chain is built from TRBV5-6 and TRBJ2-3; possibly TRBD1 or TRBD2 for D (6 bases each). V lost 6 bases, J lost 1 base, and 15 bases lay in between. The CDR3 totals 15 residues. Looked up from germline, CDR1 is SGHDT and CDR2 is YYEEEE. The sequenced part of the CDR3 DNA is TGTGCCAGCATGCAGGGGAGGCACGGCACAGATACG. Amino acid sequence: CASMQGRHGTDT. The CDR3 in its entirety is CASMQGRHGTDTQYF.

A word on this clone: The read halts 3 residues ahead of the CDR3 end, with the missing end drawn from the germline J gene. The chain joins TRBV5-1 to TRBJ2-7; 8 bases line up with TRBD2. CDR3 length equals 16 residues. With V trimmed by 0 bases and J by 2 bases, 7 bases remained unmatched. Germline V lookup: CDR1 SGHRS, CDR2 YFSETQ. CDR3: CASSLVQRELAYEQYF. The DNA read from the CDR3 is TGCGCCAGCAGCTTGGTCCAGCGGGAGTTAGCCTACGAG. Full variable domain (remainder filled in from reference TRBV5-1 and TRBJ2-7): KAGVTQTPRYLIKTRGQQVTLSCSPISGHRSVSWYQQTPGQGLQFLFEYFSETQRNKGNFPGRFSGRQFSNSRSEMNVSTLELGDSALYLCASSLVQRELAYEQYFGPGTRLTVT.

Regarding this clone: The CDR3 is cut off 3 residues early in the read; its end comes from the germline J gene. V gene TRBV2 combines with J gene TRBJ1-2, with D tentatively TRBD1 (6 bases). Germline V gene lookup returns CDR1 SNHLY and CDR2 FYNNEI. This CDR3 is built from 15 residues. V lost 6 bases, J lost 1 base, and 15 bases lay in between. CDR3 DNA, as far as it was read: TGTGCCAGCAGAGCAGGGGTAGATATTAACTATGGC. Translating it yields CASRAGVDINYG. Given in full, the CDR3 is CASRAGVDINYGYTF.

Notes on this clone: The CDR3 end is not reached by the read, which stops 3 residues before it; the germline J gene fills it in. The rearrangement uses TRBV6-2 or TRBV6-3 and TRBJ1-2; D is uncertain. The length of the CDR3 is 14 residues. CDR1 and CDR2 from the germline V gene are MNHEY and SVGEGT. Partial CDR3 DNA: TGTGCCAGCACGACGGCTAGCGGCCTAGGGAGC. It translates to CASTTASGLGS. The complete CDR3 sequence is CASTTASGLGSYTF.

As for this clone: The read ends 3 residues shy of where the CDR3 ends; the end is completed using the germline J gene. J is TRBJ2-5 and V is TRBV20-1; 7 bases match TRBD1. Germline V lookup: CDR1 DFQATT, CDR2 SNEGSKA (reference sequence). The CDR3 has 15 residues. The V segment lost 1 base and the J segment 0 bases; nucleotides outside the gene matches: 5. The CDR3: CSARGDSLNQETQYF. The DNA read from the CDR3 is TGCAGTGCTAGAGGGGACAGCCTTAACCAAGAGACC.

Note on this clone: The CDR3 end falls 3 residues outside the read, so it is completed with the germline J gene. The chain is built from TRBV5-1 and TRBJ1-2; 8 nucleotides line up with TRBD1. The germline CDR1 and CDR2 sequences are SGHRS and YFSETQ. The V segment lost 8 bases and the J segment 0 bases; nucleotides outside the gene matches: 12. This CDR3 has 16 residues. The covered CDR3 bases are TGCGCCAGTCGTTTGGATCCAGGGGGCGCTAACTATGGC. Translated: CASRLDPGGANYG. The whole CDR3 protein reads CASRLDPGGANYGYTF.

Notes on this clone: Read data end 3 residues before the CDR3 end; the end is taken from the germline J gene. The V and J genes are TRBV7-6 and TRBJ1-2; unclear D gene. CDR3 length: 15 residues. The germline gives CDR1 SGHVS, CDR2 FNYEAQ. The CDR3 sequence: CASSLAAVSQESYTF. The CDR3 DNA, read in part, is TGTGCCAGCAGCTTAGCGGCCGTTTCCCAAGAGAGC. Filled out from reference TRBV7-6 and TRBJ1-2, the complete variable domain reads GAGVSQSPRYKVTKRGQDVALRCDPISGHVSLYWYRQALGQGPEFLTYFNYEAQQDKSGLPNDRFSAERPEGSISTLTIQRTEQRDSAMYRCASSLAAVSQESYTFGSGTRLTVV.

CDR3 sequence reads: CASTRGTDTQYF. CDR3 DNA, as far as it was read: TGTGCCAGCACCAGGGGCACAGATACG. The chain recombines TRBV10-3 with TRBJ2-3; tentatively, D is TRBD1 (5 bases). The read ends 3 residues shy of where the CDR3 ends; the end is completed using the germline J gene. Germline V gene data show CDR1 as ENHRY and CDR2 as SYGVKD. The V gene lost 10 bases and the J gene lost 1 base, with 9 bases spanning the gap. The CDR3 runs 12 residues.

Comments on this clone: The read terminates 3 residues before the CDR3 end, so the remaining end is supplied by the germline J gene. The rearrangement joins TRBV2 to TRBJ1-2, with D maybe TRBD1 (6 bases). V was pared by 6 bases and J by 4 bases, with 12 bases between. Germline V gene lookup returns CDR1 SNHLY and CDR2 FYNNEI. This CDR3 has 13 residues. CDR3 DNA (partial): TGTGCCAGCAGAGGACAGCGTCTCTATGGC. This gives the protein CASRGQRLYG. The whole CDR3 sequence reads CASRGQRLYGYTF.

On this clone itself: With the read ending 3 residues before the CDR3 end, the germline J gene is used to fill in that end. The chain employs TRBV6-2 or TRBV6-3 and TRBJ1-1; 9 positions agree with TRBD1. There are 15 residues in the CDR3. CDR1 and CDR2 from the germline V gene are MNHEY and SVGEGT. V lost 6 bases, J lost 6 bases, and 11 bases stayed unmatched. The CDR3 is CASSTSAQGAAEAFF. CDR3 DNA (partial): TGTGCCAGCAGCACCTCGGCACAGGGGGCTGCTGAA.

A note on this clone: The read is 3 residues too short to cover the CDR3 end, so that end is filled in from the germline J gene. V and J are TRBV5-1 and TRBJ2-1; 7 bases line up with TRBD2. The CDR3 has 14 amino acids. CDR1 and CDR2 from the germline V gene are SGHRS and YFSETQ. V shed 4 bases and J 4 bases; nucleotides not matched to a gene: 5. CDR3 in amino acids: CASSGSGGYNEQFF. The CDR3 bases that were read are TGCGCCAGCAGCGGTTCGGGGGGATACAATGAG. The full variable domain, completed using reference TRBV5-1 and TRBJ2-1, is KAGVTQTPRYLIKTRGQQVTLSCSPISGHRSVSWYQQTPGQGLQFLFEYFSETQRNKGNFPGRFSGRQFSNSRSEMNVSTLELGDSALYLCASSGSGGYNEQFFGPGTRLTVL.

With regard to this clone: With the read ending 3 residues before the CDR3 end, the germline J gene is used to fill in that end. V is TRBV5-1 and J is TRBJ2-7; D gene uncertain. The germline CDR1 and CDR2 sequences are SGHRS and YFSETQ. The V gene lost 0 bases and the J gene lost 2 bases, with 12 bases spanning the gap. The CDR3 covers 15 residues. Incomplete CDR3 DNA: TGCGCCAGCAGCTTGGGCGGCGGTGGAGCCTACGAG. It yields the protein CASSLGGGGAYE. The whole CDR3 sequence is CASSLGGGGAYEQYF.

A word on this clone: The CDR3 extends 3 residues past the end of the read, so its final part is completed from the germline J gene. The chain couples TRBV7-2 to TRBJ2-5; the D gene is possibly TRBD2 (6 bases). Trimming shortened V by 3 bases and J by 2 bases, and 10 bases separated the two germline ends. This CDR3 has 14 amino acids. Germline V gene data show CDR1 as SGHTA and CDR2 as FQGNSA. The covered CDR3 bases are TGTGCCAGCAGCTTGGTTAGCGGACAAGAGACC. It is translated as CASSLVSGQET. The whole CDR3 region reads CASSLVSGQETQYF.

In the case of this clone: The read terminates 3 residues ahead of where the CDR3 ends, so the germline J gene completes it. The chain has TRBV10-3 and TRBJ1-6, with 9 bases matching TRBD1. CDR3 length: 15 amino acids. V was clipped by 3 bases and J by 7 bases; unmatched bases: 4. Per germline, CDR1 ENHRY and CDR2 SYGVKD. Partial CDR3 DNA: TGTGCCATCAGTGACGGACAGGGGCAGAATTCACCC. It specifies CAISDGQGQNSP. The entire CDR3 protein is CAISDGQGQNSPLHF.

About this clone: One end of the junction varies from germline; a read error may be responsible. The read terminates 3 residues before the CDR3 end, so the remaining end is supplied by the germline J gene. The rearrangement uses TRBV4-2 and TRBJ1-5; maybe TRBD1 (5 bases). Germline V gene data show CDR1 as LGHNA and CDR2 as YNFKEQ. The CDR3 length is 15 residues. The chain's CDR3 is CASSRDSNSNQPQHF. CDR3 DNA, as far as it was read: TGCGCCAGCAGCAGAGACAGTAATAGCAATCAGCCC.

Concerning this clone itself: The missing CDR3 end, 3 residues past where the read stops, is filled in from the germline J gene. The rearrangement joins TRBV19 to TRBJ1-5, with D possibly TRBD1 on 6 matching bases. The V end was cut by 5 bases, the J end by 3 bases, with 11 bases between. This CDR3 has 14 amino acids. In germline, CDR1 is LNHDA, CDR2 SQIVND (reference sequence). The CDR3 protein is CASSQGIYNQPQHF. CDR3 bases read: TGTGCCAGTAGTCAGGGGATCTACAATCAGCCC.